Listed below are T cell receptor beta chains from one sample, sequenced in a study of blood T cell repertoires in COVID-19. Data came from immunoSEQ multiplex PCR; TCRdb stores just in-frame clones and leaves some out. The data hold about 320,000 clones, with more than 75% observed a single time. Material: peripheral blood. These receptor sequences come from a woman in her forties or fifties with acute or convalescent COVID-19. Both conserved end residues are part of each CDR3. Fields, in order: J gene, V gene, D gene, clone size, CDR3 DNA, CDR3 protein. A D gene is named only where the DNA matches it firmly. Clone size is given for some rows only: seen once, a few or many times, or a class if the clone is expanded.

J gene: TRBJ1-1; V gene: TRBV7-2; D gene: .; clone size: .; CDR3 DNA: TGTGCCAGCAGCACGGACATGAACACTGAAGCTTTCTTT; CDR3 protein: CASSTDMNTEAFF
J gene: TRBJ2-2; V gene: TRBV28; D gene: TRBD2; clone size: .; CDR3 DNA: TGTGCCAGCAGAAAGGGACTAACAAAGAACACCGGGGAGCTGTTTTTT; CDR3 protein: CASRKGLTKNTGELFF
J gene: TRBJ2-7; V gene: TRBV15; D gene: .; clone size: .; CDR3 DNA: TGTGCCACCAGCAGAGGCGGGTCCTACGAGCAGTACTTC; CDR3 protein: CATSRGGSYEQYF
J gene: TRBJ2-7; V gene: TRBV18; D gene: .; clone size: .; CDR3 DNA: TGTGCCAGCTCACCCCCTTCGCTAGATTACGAGCAGTACTTC; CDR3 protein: CASSPPSLDYEQYF
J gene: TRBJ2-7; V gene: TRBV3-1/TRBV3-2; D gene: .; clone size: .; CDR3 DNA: TGTGCCAGCAGCCCCCCCGGAGTGTACGAGCAGTACTTC; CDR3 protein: CASSPPGVYEQYF
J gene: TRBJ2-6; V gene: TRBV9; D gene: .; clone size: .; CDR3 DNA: TGTGCCAGCAGCCCGAGACGGGGATCTGGGGCCAACGTCCTGACTTTC; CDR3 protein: CASSPRRGSGANVLTF
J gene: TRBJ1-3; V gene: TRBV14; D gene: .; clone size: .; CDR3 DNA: TGTGCCAGCAGCCAGCGTCTGAACTCTGGAAACACCATATATTTT; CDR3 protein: CASSQRLNSGNTIYF
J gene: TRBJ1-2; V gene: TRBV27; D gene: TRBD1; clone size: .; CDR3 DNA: TGTGCCAGCAGTTTTCTCCTCCCCACAGACAGGGGGAGGGTCTATGGCTACACCTTC; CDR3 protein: CASSFLLPTDRGRVYGYTF
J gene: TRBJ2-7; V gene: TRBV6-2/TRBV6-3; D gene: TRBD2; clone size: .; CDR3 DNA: TGTGCCAGCAGTTCGCGGCGGGAGTACTCCTACGAGCAGTACTTC; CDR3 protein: CASSSRREYSYEQYF
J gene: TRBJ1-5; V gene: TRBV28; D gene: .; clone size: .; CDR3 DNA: TGTGCCAGCAGCTCATACACAGGGCGTCAGCCCCAGCATTTT; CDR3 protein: CASSSYTGRQPQHF
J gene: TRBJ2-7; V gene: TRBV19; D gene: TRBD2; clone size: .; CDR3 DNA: TGTGCCAGTAGTCTAGCGGGTACGTACGAGCAGTACTTC; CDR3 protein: CASSLAGTYEQYF
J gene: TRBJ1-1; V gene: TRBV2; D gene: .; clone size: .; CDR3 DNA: TGTGCCAGCAGGGAGAGAACAGGGTTAGGCACTGAAGCTTTCTTT; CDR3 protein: CASRERTGLGTEAFF
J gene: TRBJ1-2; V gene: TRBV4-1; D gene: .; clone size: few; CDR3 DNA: TGCGCCAGCAGCCAACTCGGTGGCTACACCTTC; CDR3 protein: CASSQLGGYTF